The next 19 T cell receptor beta chains were all read from a single sample in a study of T cells after yellow fever vaccination. TCRdb reanalysed the 5' RACE reads using MiXCR and keeps one entry per CDR3 protein. The repertoire holds some 390,000 distinct CDR3 sequences, with approximately 19% as singletons. The material sequenced was PBMCs, taken before the yellow fever booster vaccination. The receptor set was obtained from a man between 18 and 29 years old who received the YFV17D yellow fever vaccine.

This clonotype has a handful of counts. The chain combines TRBV7-2 with TRBJ2-3, with D maybe TRBD1 (6 bases). In germline, CDR1 is SGHTA, CDR2 FQGNSA. V was shortened by 6 bases and J by 0 bases, with 13 bases between the two germline ends. This CDR3 contains 15 residues. The CDR3 here is CASRRTASSTDTQYF. The CDR3 DNA reads TGTGCCAGCAGACGGACAGCCTCTAGCACAGATACGCAGTATTTT.

The chain employs TRBV9 and TRBJ2-2, with 8 nucleotides matching TRBD2. Per the germline V gene, CDR1 is SGDLS and CDR2 is YYNGEE. There are 16 residues in the CDR3. Losses at the gene ends were 4 bases for V and 5 bases for J; bases not matched to a gene: 10. The CDR3 reads CASSTYGGARTGELFF. The CDR3 coding sequence is TGTGCCAGCAGCACCTACGGGGGGGCACGGACCGGGGAGCTGTTTTTT.

This clonotype turned up a few times. The V gene is TRBV4-2, the J gene TRBJ2-1; possibly TRBD2 for D (5 bases). The CDR3 runs 16 residues. Germline V lookup: CDR1 LGHNA, CDR2 YNFKEQ. The V end lost 0 bases, the J end lost 5 bases, and 14 bases lay between the germline ends. CDR3 protein: CASSQDRSGRNNEQFF. The CDR3, as DNA: TGTGCCAGCAGCCAAGATCGCTCGGGGAGAAACAATGAGCAGTTCTTC.

The table lists this clonotype with a few counts. This sequence joins TRBV18 and TRBJ2-5, with D tentatively TRBD2 (5 bases). This CDR3 contains 13 residues. Trimming stripped 8 bases from V and 2 bases from J, with 12 bases between. Germline V gives CDR1 KGHSH, CDR2 LQKENI. The chain's CDR3 is CASTRRDQETQYF. Here the CDR3 DNA reads TGTGCCAGCACTCGACGGGATCAAGAGACCCAGTACTTC. The full variable domain, completed using reference TRBV18 and TRBJ2-5, is NAGVMQNPRHLVRRRGQEARLRCSPMKGHSHVYWYRQLPEEGLKFMVYLQKENIIDESGMPKERFSAEFPKEGPSILRIQQVVRGDSAAYFCASTRRDQETQYFGPGTRLLVL.

In its sample, this clonotype was seen a few times. The chain couples TRBV2 to TRBJ2-1; D gene uncertain. Trimming removed 1 base at V and 0 bases at J, with 7 bases between. Germline CDR1 and CDR2: SNHLY and FYNNEI. CDR3 length: 15 amino acids. CDR3 DNA: TGTGCCAGCAGTGAAGACATGAGCTCCTACAATGAGCAGTTCTTC. Translation gives CASSEDMSSYNEQFF.

The table lists this clonotype with a few counts. This chain connects TRBV7-9 to TRBJ2-5; no firm D call. Germline V gene data show CDR1 as SEHNR and CDR2 as FQNEAQ (reference sequence). This CDR3 contains 15 residues. Deletions cut 4 bases from V and 5 bases from J, with 17 bases between. In nucleotides, the CDR3 is TGTGCCAGCAGCTCCACCAACGGATTGGAGGAGACCCAGTACTTC. As protein: CASSSTNGLEETQYF. Combining the CDR3 with reference TRBV7-9 and TRBJ2-5 gives the whole variable domain DTGVSQNPRHKITKRGQNVTFRCDPISEHNRLYWYRQTLGQGPEFLTYFQNEAQLEKSRLLSDRFSAERPKGSFSTLEIQRTEQGDSAMYLCASSSTNGLEETQYFGPGTRLLVL.

The chain couples TRBV6-2 or TRBV6-3 to TRBJ2-7; 7 bases line up with TRBD2. From germline, CDR1 is MNHEY and CDR2 SVGEGT. V lost 5 bases to trimming and J lost 4 bases; unmatched junction nucleotides: 8. CDR3 length equals 14 residues. As DNA, the CDR3 is TGTGCCAGCAGTACAACTAGCGCCAGATACGAGCAGTACGTC. Translated: CASSTTSARYEQYV.

This chain joins TRBV20-1 and TRBJ2-7, with 9 nucleotides matching TRBD1. Trimming at V came to 3 bases and at J to 7 bases, leaving 7 bases not matched to a gene. CDR1 and CDR2 from the germline V gene are DFQATT and SNEGSKA (reference sequence). CDR3 length: 13 residues. The CDR3 spells CSARATGGKEQYF. DNA of the CDR3: TGCAGTGCTAGGGCGACAGGGGGGAAGGAGCAGTACTTC.

The chain recombines TRBV28 with TRBJ2-7, with D maybe TRBD1 (5 bases). The CDR3 runs 16 residues. Germline values: CDR1 MDHEN, CDR2 SYDVKM. Trimming left V 4 bases short and J 7 bases short, with 23 bases between. CDR3 loop: CASSSTPARASGEQYV. The CDR3 coding sequence is TGTGCCAGCAGTTCCACACCCGCCAGGGCGTCCGGAGAGCAGTACGTC.

This clonotype was seen many times. V is TRBV29-1 and J is TRBJ2-1, with 11 bases that match TRBD2. The CDR3 covers 17 residues. Germline CDR1 SQVTM, CDR2 ANQGSEA. J was trimmed by 0 bases and V by 1 base; bases with no gene match: 5. The CDR3 is CSVEGLAGGPSYNEQFF. The CDR3 nucleotides are TGCAGCGTTGAAGGCCTAGCGGGGGGCCCCTCCTACAATGAGCAGTTCTTC.

The V and J genes are TRBV9 and TRBJ2-7; tentative D call: TRBD1 (7 bases). The CDR3 covers 16 residues. V was shortened by 1 base and J by 5 bases, with 19 bases between the two germline ends. Germline CDR1 and CDR2: SGDLS and YYNGEE. CDR3 residues: CASSVRFGQGGDEQYF. The CDR3 nucleotides are TGTGCCAGCAGCGTAAGGTTCGGGCAGGGGGGAGACGAGCAGTACTTC.

CDR3 sequence: CSARVSGGRHQPQHF. In nucleotides, the CDR3 is TGCAGTGCTAGAGTGTCGGGGGGTAGACATCAGCCCCAGCATTTT. The chain carries TRBV20-1 and TRBJ1-5; tentative D call: TRBD1 (5 bases). Germline values: CDR1 DFQATT, CDR2 SNEGSKA (reference sequence). This CDR3 contains 15 residues. V dropped 1 base and J dropped 5 bases, with 15 bases sitting between them.

There are a few counts of this clonotype. The chain employs TRBV6-1 and TRBJ2-3; 10 positions match TRBD2. Losses at the gene ends were 4 bases for V and 5 bases for J; bases not matched to a gene: 6. Germline V gene sequence: CDR1 MNHNS, CDR2 SASEGT. The CDR3 extends over 15 amino acids. The CDR3 loop is CASSAYSGGKDTQYF. CDR3 coding DNA: TGTGCCAGCAGTGCCTATAGCGGGGGGAAAGATACGCAGTATTTT.

This clonotype has more than one count but fewer than ten. The gene calls are TRBV9 and TRBJ2-5; TRBD1 matches 9 bases. The germline gives CDR1 SGDLS, CDR2 YYNGEE. With 2 bases clipped from V and 1 base from J, the junction kept 9 bases outside the gene matches. This CDR3 has 17 amino acids. CDR3 loop: CASSVSRDRVGQETQYF. DNA for the CDR3: TGTGCCAGCAGCGTTTCCCGGGACAGGGTGGGCCAAGAGACCCAGTACTTC.

In its sample, this clonotype was seen a few times. The genes are TRBV5-6 and TRBJ1-1; maybe TRBD1 (5 bases). Trimming took off 4 bases at V and 4 bases at J, with 11 bases between the two ends. The CDR3 length is 13 residues. Germline assignment: CDR1 SGHDT and CDR2 YYEEEE. The CDR3 DNA is TGTGCCAGCAGCCACAGGATTGGCACTGAAGCTTTCTTT. Its translation is CASSHRIGTEAFF.

V is TRBV20-1 and J is TRBJ2-5; weak D call: TRBD2 (6 bases). CDR1 is DFQATT and CDR2 is SNEGSKA in the germline V gene (reference sequence). The CDR3 runs 15 residues. V was clipped by 5 bases and J by 7 bases, with 23 bases between them. CDR3: CSARAIGAPRGTQYF. CDR3 coding DNA: TGCAGTGCTCGGGCCATCGGCGCCCCGCGGGGGACCCAGTACTTC.

The chain uses TRBV12-3 or TRBV12-4 and TRBJ2-7; D is undetermined. The V gene lost 6 bases and the J gene lost 3 bases, with 6 bases spanning the gap. There are 11 residues in the CDR3. CDR3 DNA sequence: TGTGCCAGCAGCACTCTCTACGAGCAGTACTTC. Translated, it gives CASSTLYEQYF.

This clonotype was seen a few times. The chain couples TRBV15 to TRBJ2-2, with TRBD1 identical over 9 bases. Germline-derived CDR1 and CDR2 are LNHNV and YYDKDF (reference sequence). V trimming: 0 bases; J trimming: 12 bases; junction bases outside the gene matches: 5. The CDR3 length is 14 residues. The CDR3 sequence: CATSRDRDRDKLFF. CDR3 DNA: TGTGCCACCAGCAGAGATCGGGACAGGGATAAGCTGTTTTTT.

The genes are TRBV7-9 and TRBJ2-3; perhaps D is TRBD1 or TRBD2 (5 bases each). The CDR3 length is 15 residues. Trimming stripped 5 bases from V and 2 bases from J, with 14 bases between. CDR1 and CDR2 (germline): SEHNR, FQNEAQ (reference sequence). CDR3 DNA sequence: TGTGCCAGCAGCACTGTACTAGGGACCACAGATACGCAGTATTTT. It translates to CASSTVLGTTDTQYF.